Included here is one T cell receptor (beta chain) sequence, with context. Its specificity is unknown. Clones were sequenced by immunoSEQ multiplex PCR, and TCRdb holds only the in-frame ones, with some missing. The data show tens of thousands of clones, around three quarters seen once. The data originate from a study of PD-1 blockade in classical Hodgkin lymphoma. Study as a whole: Intravenous delivery of nivolumab at 3 mg/kg to patients occurred every 2 weeks. Study-level points and caveats: TCR diversity at baseline was reported to be reduced in newly diagnosed patients relative to healthy donors.

The trim removed 3 bases at V and 6 bases at J, leaving 8 bases unmatched. The CDR3 runs to 16 residues. From germline, CDR1 is MGHDK and CDR2 SYGVNS. Every patient had relapsed following autologous stem cell transplantation, and cohorts differed in brentuximab vedotin exposure. The TCR comes from a human donor with classical Hodgkin lymphoma. The material sequenced was peripheral blood mononuclear cells (PBMCs), taken before the second cycle of nivolumab. The rearrangement links TRBV25-1 to TRBJ2-2, with TRBD2 matching 9 bases. CDR3 coding DNA: TGTGCCAGCAGTGATCGAGGGACTAGCACCGCCGGGGAGCTGTTTTTT. It codes for CASSDRGTSTAGELFF.